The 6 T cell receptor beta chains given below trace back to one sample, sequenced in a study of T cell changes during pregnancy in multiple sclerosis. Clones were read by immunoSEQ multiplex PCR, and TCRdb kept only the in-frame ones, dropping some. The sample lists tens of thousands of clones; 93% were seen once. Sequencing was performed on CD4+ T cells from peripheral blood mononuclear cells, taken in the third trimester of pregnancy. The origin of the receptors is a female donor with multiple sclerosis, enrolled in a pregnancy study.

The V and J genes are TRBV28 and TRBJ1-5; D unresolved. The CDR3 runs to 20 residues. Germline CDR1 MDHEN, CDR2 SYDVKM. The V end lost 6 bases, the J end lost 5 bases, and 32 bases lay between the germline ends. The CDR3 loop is CASSLLRLRGHPSTDQPQHF. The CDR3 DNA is TGTGCCAGCAGCCTACTCAGACTACGAGGGCACCCCAGTACAGATCAGCCCCAGCATTTT.

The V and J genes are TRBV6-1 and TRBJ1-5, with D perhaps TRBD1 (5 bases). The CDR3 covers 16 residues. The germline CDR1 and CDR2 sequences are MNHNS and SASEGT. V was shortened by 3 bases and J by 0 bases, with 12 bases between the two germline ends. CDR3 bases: TGTGCCAGCAGTGACCAGGGTGTATATAGCAATCAGCCCCAGCATTTT. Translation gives CASSDQGVYSNQPQHF.

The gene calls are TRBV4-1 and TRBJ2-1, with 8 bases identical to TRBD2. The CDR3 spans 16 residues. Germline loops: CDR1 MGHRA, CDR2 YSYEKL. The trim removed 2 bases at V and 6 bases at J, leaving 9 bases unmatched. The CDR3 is CASSQPSGSGSNEQFF. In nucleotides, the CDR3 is TGCGCCAGCAGCCAACCTTCTGGGAGCGGGAGCAATGAGCAGTTCTTC.

The CDR3 DNA reads as TGCGCCAGCAGCTTGGTTTCTAGCGGGGCCTACGAGCAGTACTTC. It codes for CASSLVSSGAYEQYF. The chain has TRBV5-1 and TRBJ2-7, with 9 nucleotides matching TRBD2. The ends lost 0 bases at V and 2 bases at J; junction bases unmatched: 3. Germline V gene sequence: CDR1 SGHRS, CDR2 YFSETQ. The CDR3 sequence is 15 residues long.

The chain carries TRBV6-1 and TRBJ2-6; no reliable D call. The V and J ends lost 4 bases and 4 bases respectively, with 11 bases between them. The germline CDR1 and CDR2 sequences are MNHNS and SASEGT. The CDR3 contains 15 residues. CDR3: CASSAKPAGANVLTF. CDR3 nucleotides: TGTGCCAGCAGTGCAAAGCCTGCGGGGGCCAACGTCCTGACTTTC.

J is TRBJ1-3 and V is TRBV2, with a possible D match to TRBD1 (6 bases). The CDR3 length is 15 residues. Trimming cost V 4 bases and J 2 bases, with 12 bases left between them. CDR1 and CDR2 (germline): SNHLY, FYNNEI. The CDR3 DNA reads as TGTGCCAGCAGTGTGGACAGTTTTCCTGGAAACACCATATATTTT. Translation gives CASSVDSFPGNTIYF.